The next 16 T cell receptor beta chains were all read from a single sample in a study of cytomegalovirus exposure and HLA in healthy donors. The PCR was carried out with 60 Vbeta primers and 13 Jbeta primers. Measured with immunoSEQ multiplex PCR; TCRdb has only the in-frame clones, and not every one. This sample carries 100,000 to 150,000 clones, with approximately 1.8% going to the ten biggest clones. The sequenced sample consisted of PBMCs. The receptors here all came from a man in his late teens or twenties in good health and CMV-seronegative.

This CDR3 is CASTPHRGLVIHEQYF. The DNA of the CDR3 is TGTGCCAGCACTCCTCACCGGGGACTAGTAATCCACGAGCAGTACTTC. The rearrangement joins TRBV28 to TRBJ2-7; 8 bases line up with TRBD2. This CDR3 has 16 amino acids. The V gene's germline CDR1 is MDHEN and CDR2 SYDVKM. The V segment lost 7 bases and the J segment 5 bases; nucleotides outside the gene matches: 16.

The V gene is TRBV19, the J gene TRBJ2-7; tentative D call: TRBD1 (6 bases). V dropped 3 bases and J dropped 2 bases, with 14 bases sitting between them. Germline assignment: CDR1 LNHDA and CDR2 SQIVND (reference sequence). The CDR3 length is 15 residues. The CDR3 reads CASSIRRDTPYEQYF. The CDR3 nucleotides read TGTGCCAGTAGTATCCGCCGGGACACCCCCTACGAGCAGTACTTC.

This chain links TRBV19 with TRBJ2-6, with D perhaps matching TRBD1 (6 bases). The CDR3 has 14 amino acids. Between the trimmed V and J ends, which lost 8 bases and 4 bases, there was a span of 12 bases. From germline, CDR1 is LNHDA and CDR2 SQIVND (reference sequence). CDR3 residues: CASHRETGANVLTF. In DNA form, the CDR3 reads TGTGCCAGTCACAGGGAGACGGGGGCCAACGTCCTGACTTTC. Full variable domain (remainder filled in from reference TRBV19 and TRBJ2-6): DGGITQSPKYLFRKEGQNVTLSCEQNLNHDAMYWYRQDPGQGLRLIYYSQIVNDFQKGDIAEGYSVSREKKESFPLTVTSAQKNPTAFYLCASHRETGANVLTFGAGSRLTVL.

The CDR3 sequence is CASTRWADSGNTIYF. DNA for the CDR3: TGTGCCAGTACCCGGTGGGCTGACTCTGGAAACACCATATATTTT. This rearrangement joins TRBV19 to TRBJ1-3; D unresolved. The V end was cut by 7 bases, the J end by 0 bases, with 13 bases between. CDR1 and CDR2 from the germline V gene are LNHDA and SQIVND (reference sequence). The CDR3 length is 15 residues.

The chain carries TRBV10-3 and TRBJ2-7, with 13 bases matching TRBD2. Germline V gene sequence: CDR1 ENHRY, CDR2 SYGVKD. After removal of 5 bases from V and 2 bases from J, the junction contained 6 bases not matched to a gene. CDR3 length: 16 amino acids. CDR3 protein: CAISLTGTSGTYEQYF. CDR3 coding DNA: TGTGCCATCAGTCTTACCGGGACTAGCGGGACCTACGAGCAGTACTTC.

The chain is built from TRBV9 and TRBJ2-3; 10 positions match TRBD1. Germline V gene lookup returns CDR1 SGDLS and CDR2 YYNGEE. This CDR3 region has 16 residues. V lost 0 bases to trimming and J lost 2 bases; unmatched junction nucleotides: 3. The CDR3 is CASSVAGTGDTDTQYF. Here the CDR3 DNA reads TGTGCCAGCAGCGTAGCCGGGACAGGGGACACAGATACGCAGTATTTT.

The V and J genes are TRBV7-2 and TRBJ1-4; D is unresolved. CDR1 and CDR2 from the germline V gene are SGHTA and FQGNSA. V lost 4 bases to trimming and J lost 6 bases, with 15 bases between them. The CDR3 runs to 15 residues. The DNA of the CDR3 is TGTGCCAGCAGCTCCCGGGTCCTCGCCTATGAAAAACTGTTTTTT. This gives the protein CASSSRVLAYEKLFF.

The CDR3 protein is CASSPPSWDREETQYF. The CDR3 nucleotides are TGTGCCAGCTCACCACCGAGCTGGGACAGGGAAGAGACCCAGTACTTC. The V and J genes are TRBV18 and TRBJ2-5, with 9 bases matching TRBD1. CDR3 length: 16 residues. Germline loops: CDR1 KGHSH, CDR2 LQKENI. After removal of 0 bases from V and 3 bases from J, the junction contained 5 bases not matched to a gene.

CDR3 amino acids: CASSTGLAERNEQFF. As DNA, the CDR3 is TGTGCCAGCTCGACCGGACTAGCGGAGAGAAATGAGCAGTTCTTC. The V call is TRBV19, the J call TRBJ2-1, with TRBD2 identical over 10 bases. Germline assignment: CDR1 LNHDA and CDR2 SQIVND (reference sequence). V shed 9 bases and J 7 bases; nucleotides not matched to a gene: 12. This CDR3 has 15 amino acids.

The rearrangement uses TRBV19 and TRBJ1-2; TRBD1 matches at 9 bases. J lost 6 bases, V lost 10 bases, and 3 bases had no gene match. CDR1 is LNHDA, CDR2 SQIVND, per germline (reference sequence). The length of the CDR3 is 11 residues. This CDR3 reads CATRTGDGYTF. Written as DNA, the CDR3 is TGTGCCACCCGGACAGGGGATGGCTACACCTTC.

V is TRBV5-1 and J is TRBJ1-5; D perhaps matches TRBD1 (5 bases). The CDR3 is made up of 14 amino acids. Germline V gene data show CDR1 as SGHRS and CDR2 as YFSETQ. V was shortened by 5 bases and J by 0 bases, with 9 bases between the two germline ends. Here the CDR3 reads CASRLDSSNQPQHF. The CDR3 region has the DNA TGCGCCAGCAGATTAGACAGTAGCAATCAGCCCCAGCATTTT. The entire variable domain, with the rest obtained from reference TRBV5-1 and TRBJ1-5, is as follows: KAGVTQTPRYLIKTRGQQVTLSCSPISGHRSVSWYQQTPGQGLQFLFEYFSETQRNKGNFPGRFSGRQFSNSRSEMNVSTLELGDSALYLCASRLDSSNQPQHFGDGTRLSIL.

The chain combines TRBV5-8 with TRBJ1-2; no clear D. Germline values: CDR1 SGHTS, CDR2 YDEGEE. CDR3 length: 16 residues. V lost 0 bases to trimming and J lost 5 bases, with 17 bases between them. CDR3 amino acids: CASSLVLVDSLYGYTF. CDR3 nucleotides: TGTGCCAGCAGCTTGGTCCTCGTCGACTCCTTGTATGGCTACACCTTC. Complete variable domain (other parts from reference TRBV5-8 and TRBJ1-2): EAGVTQSPTHLIKTRGQQATLRCSPISGHTSVYWYQQALGLGLQFLLWYDEGEERNRGNFPPRFSGRQFPNYSSELNVNALELEDSALYLCASSLVLVDSLYGYTFGSGTRLTVV.

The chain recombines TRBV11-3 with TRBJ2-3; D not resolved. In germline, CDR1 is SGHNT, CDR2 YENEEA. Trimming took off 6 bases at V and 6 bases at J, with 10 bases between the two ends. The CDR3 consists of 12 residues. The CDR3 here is CASSRNSDTQYF. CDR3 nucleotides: TGTGCCAGCAGTCGTAACTCGGATACGCAGTATTTT.

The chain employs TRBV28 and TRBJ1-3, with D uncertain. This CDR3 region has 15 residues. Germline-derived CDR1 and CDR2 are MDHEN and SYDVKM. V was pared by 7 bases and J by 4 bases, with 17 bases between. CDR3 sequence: CASTRTPEGGNTIYF. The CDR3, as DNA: TGTGCCAGCACCCGGACGCCCGAGGGAGGAAACACCATATATTTT.

CDR3 DNA sequence: TGTGCCAGCACCGGGACAGGGGGTTGGACTGAAGCTTTCTTT. Protein sequence: CASTGTGGWTEAFF. This chain links TRBV19 with TRBJ1-1, with 11 bases fitting TRBD1. CDR3 length equals 14 residues. V was pared by 9 bases and J by 5 bases, with 8 bases of the junction left unmatched. Germline V gene lookup returns CDR1 LNHDA and CDR2 SQIVND (reference sequence).

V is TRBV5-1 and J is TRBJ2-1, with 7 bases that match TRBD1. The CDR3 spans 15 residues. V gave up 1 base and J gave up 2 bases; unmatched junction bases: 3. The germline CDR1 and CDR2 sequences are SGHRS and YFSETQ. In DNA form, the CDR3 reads TGCGCCAGCAGCTTGACAGGGGATCCCTACAATGAGCAGTTCTTC. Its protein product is CASSLTGDPYNEQFF.